This T cell receptor beta chain was documented in a study of cytomegalovirus exposure and HLA in healthy donors. Study results and caveats: The majority of CMV-associated TCR beta chains were reported as apparently HLA-restricted in a later analysis. It was reported that TCR beta sequences correctly inferred the HLA-A and HLA-B alleles for most subjects.

About this clone: Antigen unknown.

Trimming took 0 bases from V and 0 from J, leaving 12 bases between them. The CDR3 length is 18 residues. Germline assignment: CDR1 MGHRA and CDR2 YSYEKL. The PCR used 60 Vbeta and 13 Jbeta primers. Repertoires were generated with immunoSEQ multiplex PCR, while TCRdb's copy carries only in-frame clones and drops some. The sample lists more than 50,000 clones; 77% were seen once. The rearrangement uses TRBV4-1 and TRBJ2-6; possible D gene TRBD1, 5 bases. Specimen: PBMCs. The receptor was derived from a female donor in good health and CMV-seronegative. The CDR3 spells CASSQDPGSPSGANVLTF. The CDR3 DNA reads TGCGCCAGCAGCCAAGATCCAGGGTCCCCCTCTGGGGCCAACGTCCTGACTTTC.